This T cell receptor (beta chain) was documented in a study of beta chain features in type 1 diabetes. Turning to this clone: What it binds is unknown.

Findings and limits, study-wide: Shorter TCRB CDR3s, moderately but significantly so, were found in Type 1 diabetes patients in all four CD4+ subsets. PCR might pick shorter templates more often, in the same way for patients and controls. There was no resolution here of whether HLA type influences TCRB rearrangement. For patients, the naive, central memory and Treg TCRB repertoires appeared more alike than for healthy donors. In cDNA sequencing, cells with high TCR expression could be over-represented.

Every isolated RNA sample was fully reverse transcribed, so sequencing captured expressed TCRB transcripts. Generated by immunoSEQ multiplex PCR, the TCRdb table keeps only in-frame clones and is missing some. The sample holds approximately 730,000 clones, roughly an eighth seen once. J lost 8 bases, V lost 3 bases, and 5 bases had no gene match. The V gene's germline CDR1 is SGHTA and CDR2 FQGNSA. The CDR3 consists of 14 residues. Sample: naive CD4+ T cells from blood. The chain uses TRBV7-2 and TRBJ1-5, with 9 nucleotides matching TRBD1. This sequence originates from a man younger than 35 with type 1 diabetes. The DNA for the CDR3 is TGTGCCAGCAGCTTTACAGGGGGCGGAAAGCCCCAGCATTTT. It specifies CASSFTGGGKPQHF.